Below are 30 T cell receptor beta chains sequenced from a single sample in a study of cytomegalovirus exposure and HLA in healthy donors. Primers included in the PCR were 60 Vbeta and 13 Jbeta primers. This table comes from immunoSEQ multiplex PCR, and its TCRdb copy is limited to in-frame clones, with some not included. The table has 100,000 to 140,000 clones, roughly 70% seen once; the top ten hold approximately 14%. Specimen: PBMCs. These receptor sequences come from a middle-aged woman in good health and CMV-seropositive.

This chain uses TRBV6-1 with TRBJ1-6; perhaps TRBD1 as D (6 bases). The CDR3 sequence is 13 residues long. Germline CDR1 is MNHNS and CDR2 is SASEGT. Trimming cost V 7 bases and J 5 bases, with 9 bases left between them. CDR3 amino acids: CASNRDNNSPLHF. CDR3 in DNA: TGTGCCAGCAACAGGGACAATAATTCACCCCTCCACTTT.

The genes are TRBV5-1 and TRBJ1-5; 7 nucleotides align to TRBD1. CDR1 SGHRS and CDR2 YFSETQ come from the germline V gene. There are 14 residues in the CDR3. Trimming cost V 0 bases and J 6 bases; bases outside gene matches: 3. The CDR3: CASSLEGGRQPQHF. The CDR3 DNA sequence: TGCGCCAGCAGCTTGGAAGGGGGCCGTCAGCCCCAGCATTTT. The full variable domain, rest sourced from reference TRBV5-1 and TRBJ1-5, is KAGVTQTPRYLIKTRGQQVTLSCSPISGHRSVSWYQQTPGQGLQFLFEYFSETQRNKGNFPGRFSGRQFSNSRSEMNVSTLELGDSALYLCASSLEGGRQPQHFGDGTRLSIL.

V and J are TRBV6-5 and TRBJ1-2; no clear D. The CDR3 runs to 14 residues. V shed 5 bases and J shed 6 bases, with 16 bases lying between them. Germline CDR1 is MNHEY and CDR2 is SVGAGI. CDR3 sequence reads: CASSVTRVSDGYTF. The DNA for the CDR3 is TGTGCCAGCAGTGTCACCCGGGTCTCAGATGGCTACACCTTC.

This clone was counted between two and nine times. The chain links TRBV30 to TRBJ1-5, with TRBD1 matching 10 bases. The trim removed 2 bases at V and 7 bases at J, leaving 8 bases unmatched. The CDR3 length is 15 residues. Looked up from germline, CDR1 is GTSNPN and CDR2 is SVGIG (reference sequence). CDR3 loop: CAWSSDRGRGQPQHF. CDR3 DNA: TGTGCCTGGAGTTCAGACAGGGGGCGAGGGCAGCCCCAGCATTTT. Complete variable domain (other parts from reference TRBV30 and TRBJ1-5): SQTIHQWPATLVQPVGSPLSLECTVEGTSNPNLYWYRQAAGRGLQLLFYSVGIGQISSEVPQNLSASRPQDRQFILSSKKLLLSDSGFYLCAWSSDRGRGQPQHFGDGTRLSIL.

This clone was recorded a few times. The chain is built from TRBV5-8 and TRBJ1-1, with D perhaps matching TRBD1 (5 bases). Germline V lookup: CDR1 SGHTS, CDR2 YDEGEE. V lost 1 base and J lost 0, with 13 bases in between. There are 16 residues in the CDR3. CDR3 DNA: TGTGCCAGCAGCTTGAACCAGCGGGACTTGAACACTGAAGCTTTCTTT. Protein product: CASSLNQRDLNTEAFF.

The chain carries TRBV7-9 and TRBJ1-2, with D maybe TRBD1 (6 bases). Deletions cut 5 bases from V and 4 bases from J, with 11 bases between. The CDR3 totals 13 residues. Germline V lookup: CDR1 SEHNR, CDR2 FQNEAQ (reference sequence). The CDR3 here is CASSAGQRYGYTF. CDR3 in DNA: TGTGCCAGCAGCGCCGGACAGCGCTATGGCTACACCTTC.

This clone was recorded many times. The chain is built from TRBV5-8 and TRBJ2-1; D gene unclear. With 2 bases removed from V and 9 bases from J, the gap between germline ends came to 21 bases. The CDR3 totals 16 residues. Germline-derived CDR1 and CDR2 are SGHTS and YDEGEE. The CDR3 sequence: CASSFDLEYGRAEQFF. The DNA for the CDR3 is TGTGCCAGCAGCTTCGATCTCGAGTATGGTCGTGCTGAGCAGTTCTTC.

V gene TRBV7-9 combines with J gene TRBJ2-7, with 8 bases fitting TRBD1. This CDR3 spans 13 amino acids. Germline V gene sequence: CDR1 SEHNR, CDR2 FQNEAQ (reference sequence). With 8 bases clipped from V and 6 bases from J, the junction kept 9 bases outside the gene matches. The CDR3 DNA reads TGTGCCAGCGACTCCGGCAGGGGGCTCGAGCAGTACTTC. It encodes CASDSGRGLEQYF.

The chain links TRBV5-6 to TRBJ2-1, with TRBD1 identical over 7 bases. CDR3 size: 16 residues. V was pared by 3 bases and J by 1 base, with 7 bases of the junction left unmatched. The germline CDR1 and CDR2 sequences are SGHDT and YYEEEE. The CDR3 DNA follows: TGTGCCAGCAGCTCGCGGACAGGTCTGTCCTACAATGAGCAGTTCTTC. Translated: CASSSRTGLSYNEQFF.

The chain carries TRBV5-6 and TRBJ1-3; 8 nucleotides align to TRBD1. From germline, CDR1 is SGHDT and CDR2 YYEEEE. V shed 0 bases and J 4 bases; nucleotides not matched to a gene: 12. The CDR3 runs to 18 residues. CDR3 amino acids: CASSLALGQGIRGNTIYF. In nucleotides, the CDR3 is TGTGCCAGCAGCTTGGCCCTCGGACAGGGTATTCGGGGAAACACCATATATTTT.

With respect to this clone: The DNA is left out, because the CDR3 cannot be placed on it with certainty; the CDR3 is given as TCRdb lists it. The genes are TRBV21-1 and TRBJ2-6; the tabulated D call, TRBD1, remains unverified against the DNA. TRBV21-1 corresponds to a pseudogene. The CDR3 region is 22 residues in length, termini included. This CDR3 is CASSKEVGQGNPLLSGANVLTF.

This sequence joins TRBV7-9 and TRBJ1-4; 8 nucleotides agree with TRBD1. The CDR3 consists of 15 residues. The V segment lost 5 bases and the J segment 8 bases; nucleotides outside the gene matches: 10. Germline CDR1 reads SEHNR; CDR2 reads FQNEAQ (reference sequence). CDR3 loop: CASSVRQGNQEKLFF. DNA of the CDR3: TGTGCCAGCAGCGTTCGACAGGGGAATCAGGAAAAACTGTTTTTT.

This clone was recorded a few times. This chain joins TRBV7-8 and TRBJ2-2; the match to TRBD1 covers 8 bases. The CDR3 consists of 14 residues. Germline V lookup: CDR1 SGHVS, CDR2 FQNEAQ. J lost 4 bases, V lost 6 bases, and 4 bases had no gene match. CDR3 in amino acids: CASRGTGGTGELFF. In DNA, the CDR3 is TGTGCCAGCAGGGGGACAGGCGGCACCGGGGAGCTGTTTTTT. The full variable domain, rest sourced from reference TRBV7-8 and TRBJ2-2, is GAGVSQSPRYKVAKRGQDVALRCDPISGHVSLFWYQQALGQGPEFLTYFQNEAQLDKSGLPSDRFFAERPEGSVSTLKIQRTQQEDSAVYLCASRGTGGTGELFFGEGSRLTVL.

The gene calls are TRBV10-3 and TRBJ2-1, with unresolved D. In germline, CDR1 is ENHRY, CDR2 SYGVKD. V was pared by 0 bases and J by 7 bases, with 10 bases between. The CDR3 sequence is 14 residues long. This CDR3 is CAISESKKRNEQFF. The CDR3 nucleotides are TGTGCCATCAGTGAGTCGAAGAAACGGAATGAGCAGTTCTTC.

J is TRBJ2-3 and V is TRBV5-1; the match to TRBD1 covers 7 bases. Germline V lookup: CDR1 SGHRS, CDR2 YFSETQ. V gave up 4 bases and J gave up 3 bases; unmatched junction bases: 5. There are 14 residues in the CDR3. This chain's CDR3 is CASSLQGFTDTQYF. The CDR3 region has the DNA TGCGCCAGCAGCCTACAGGGGTTTACAGATACGCAGTATTTT.

The V gene is TRBV11-2, the J gene TRBJ1-1, with D perhaps TRBD1 (5 bases). Trimming removed 3 bases from V and 5 bases from J, with 16 bases in between. The V gene's germline CDR1 is SGHAT and CDR2 FQNNGV. The CDR3 totals 15 residues. DNA for the CDR3: TGTGCCAGCAGCTTCGATCCATCAGGGAGGACTGAAGCTTTCTTT. Translation gives CASSFDPSGRTEAFF.

This CDR3 reads CASSLGSSGGTMTQFF. The CDR3 DNA reads as TGTGCCAGCAGCTTGGGTTCTAGCGGGGGAACAATGACGCAGTTCTTC. The V and J genes are TRBV5-4 and TRBJ2-1; 10 bases fit TRBD2. The V gene's germline CDR1 is SGHNT and CDR2 YYREEE (reference sequence). This CDR3 has 16 residues. The junction had 12 bases not matched to a gene; V was cut back by 0 bases and J by 12 bases.

The V gene is TRBV1, the J gene TRBJ1-1; the D call of TRBD1 is as the table states it, not checked on the DNA. TRBV1 is a documented pseudogene. This CDR3 is built from 13 residues. The CDR3 DNA follows: TGCACCAGCAGCCAAGCGGGACAGCCCGGAGCTTTCTTT. Protein: CTSSQAGQPGAFF.

This chain uses TRBV18 with TRBJ2-7; tentative D call: TRBD1 (6 bases). Trimming took 2 bases from V and 3 from J, leaving 17 bases between them. This CDR3 has 16 residues. From germline, CDR1 is KGHSH and CDR2 LQKENI. This chain's CDR3 is CASSPSLQGTIYEQYF. The DNA for the CDR3 is TGTGCCAGCTCACCATCCCTGCAGGGGACAATCTACGAGCAGTACTTC.

Only one count was recorded for this clone. The chain carries TRBV5-3 and TRBJ1-1, with a tentative D call TRBD1 (6 bases). TRBV5-3 is an ORF, and what it does is uncertain. Deletions cut 0 bases from V and 4 bases from J, with 16 bases between. This CDR3 region has 16 residues. The DNA of the CDR3 is TGTGCCAGAAGCTTGGGGGGCGGGGGCAGGGGCACTGAAGCTTTCTTT. Amino acids: CARSLGGGGRGTEAFF.

The genes are TRBV19 and TRBJ2-5, with 10 positions matching TRBD2. Germline V CDR1 and CDR2: LNHDA, SQIVND (reference sequence). V shed 10 bases, J shed 5 bases, and the junction held 19 bases outside the gene matches. The CDR3 extends over 17 amino acids. Here the CDR3 reads CATSREVGAGGEETQYF. The CDR3, as DNA: TGTGCCACCAGTAGAGAGGTGGGAGCGGGAGGGGAGGAGACCCAGTACTTC.

The genes are TRBV6-1 and TRBJ1-5, with D perhaps TRBD1 (6 bases). Trimming cost V 2 bases and J 7 bases, with 15 bases left between them. The CDR3 sequence is 15 residues long. Germline V CDR1 and CDR2: MNHNS, SASEGT. The CDR3 DNA is TGTGCCAGCAGTGAAACAAGGGGGGGTGGGCAGCCCCAGCATTTT. It specifies CASSETRGGGQPQHF.

The rearrangement links TRBV28 to TRBJ1-2, with D perhaps TRBD1 (6 bases). V was shortened by 5 bases and J by 7 bases, with 14 bases between the two germline ends. Germline V lookup: CDR1 MDHEN, CDR2 SYDVKM. The CDR3 covers 13 residues. Here the CDR3 reads CASSPSGGSGYTF. The CDR3 DNA reads TGTGCCAGCAGTCCATCGGGGGGCAGTGGCTACACCTTC.

V is TRBV20-1 and J is TRBJ2-1, with D perhaps matching TRBD1 (6 bases). V dropped 3 bases and J dropped 7 bases, with 7 bases sitting between them. Germline CDR1 reads DFQATT; CDR2 reads SNEGSKA (reference sequence). CDR3 length: 11 residues. The CDR3 coding sequence is TGCAGTGCTAGTAGGGGGAATGAGCAGTTCTTC. Its protein is CSASRGNEQFF.

The chain joins TRBV29-1 to TRBJ2-1, with 8 bases matching TRBD2. The CDR3 has 16 amino acids. CDR1 and CDR2 from the germline V gene are SQVTM and ANQGSEA. J gave up 9 bases and V 1 base, and 14 bases lay outside the gene matches. The CDR3 DNA is TGCAGCGTTGAAGGGGGTGGCGGGGGGTCCAATAGTGAGCAGTTCTTC. This translates into CSVEGGGGGSNSEQFF.

The chain carries TRBV7-9 and TRBJ1-1, with D hard to call. Germline-derived CDR1 and CDR2 are SEHNR and FQNEAQ (reference sequence). V lost 1 base and J lost 4, with 7 bases in between. The CDR3 has 13 residues. CDR3 nucleotide sequence: TGTGCCAGCAGCTTAGGGTCAGGCACTGAAGCTTTCTTT. This gives the protein CASSLGSGTEAFF.

The genes are TRBV7-8 and TRBJ2-1, with TRBD2 matching 8 bases. The CDR3 runs to 17 residues. The trim removed 0 bases at V and 4 bases at J, leaving 8 bases unmatched. Germline V CDR1 and CDR2: SGHVS, FQNEAQ. The CDR3 DNA follows: TGTGCCAGCAGCTTAGCGTCGCGGCGGGGGGCTTACAATGAGCAGTTCTTC. The encoded protein is CASSLASRRGAYNEQFF.

The chain carries TRBV18 and TRBJ2-5; D uncertain. Trimming left V 2 bases short and J 1 base short, with 5 bases between. The CDR3 has 13 amino acids. Germline values: CDR1 KGHSH, CDR2 LQKENI. The CDR3 sequence: CASSPDIQETQYF. DNA of the CDR3: TGTGCCAGCTCACCAGACATCCAAGAGACCCAGTACTTC.

The chain employs TRBV7-6 and TRBJ2-5, with TRBD2 as a possible D gene (5 bases). The CDR3 is 15 amino acids. Trimming shortened V by 3 bases and J by 5 bases, and 16 bases separated the two germline ends. Germline V gene sequence: CDR1 SGHVS, CDR2 FNYEAQ. CDR3 nucleotides: TGTGCCAGCAGCTTCAACTCGGGGATTCGGGAGACCCAGTACTTC. It specifies CASSFNSGIRETQYF.

The chain combines TRBV2 with TRBJ2-7, with D possibly being TRBD2 (6 bases). The germline V gene encodes CDR1 SNHLY and CDR2 FYNNEI. Trimming took off 2 bases at V and 6 bases at J, with 11 bases between the two ends. The CDR3 length is 13 residues. CDR3 bases: TGTGCCAGCAGTGAAATCGGGGGTATCGAGCAGTACTTC. It is translated as CASSEIGGIEQYF.